These 17 T cell receptor beta chains share one sample of origin, sequenced in a study of blood T cell repertoires in COVID-19. Method: immunoSEQ multiplex PCR; TCRdb's copy keeps in-frame clones and lacks some. There are about 100,000 clones in the sample; roughly 90% occur only once, and about 2.2% lies in the top ten. Sequenced: peripheral blood. These receptors originate from a man in his fifties with active COVID-19.

V gene TRBV7-3 combines with J gene TRBJ2-2, with TRBD1 identical over 7 bases. Trimming cost V 5 bases and J 4 bases; bases outside gene matches: 4. This CDR3 has 14 amino acids. CDR1 is SGHTA and CDR2 is FQGTGA in the germline V gene. The CDR3 spells CASSRQGGTGELFF. The CDR3 coding sequence is TGTGCCAGCAGCCGACAGGGCGGCACCGGGGAGCTGTTTTTT.

In its sample, this clone was seen a few times. The chain carries TRBV7-2 and TRBJ1-1; D unresolved. There are 15 residues in the CDR3. Germline CDR1 is SGHTA and CDR2 is FQGNSA. Trimming shortened V by 1 base and J by 1 base, and 10 bases separated the two germline ends. CDR3 protein: CASSLVPERNTEAFF. The CDR3, as DNA: TGTGCCAGCAGCTTAGTGCCAGAACGGAACACTGAAGCTTTCTTT.

CDR3 nucleotide sequence: TGTGCCAGCAGCTTACTAGTAGCGGGCACAGATACGCAGTATTTT. Translated: CASSLLVAGTDTQYF. The genes are TRBV7-2 and TRBJ2-3; D is perhaps TRBD2 (6 bases). The germline CDR1 and CDR2 sequences are SGHTA and FQGNSA. This CDR3 has 15 amino acids. V was shortened by 2 bases and J by 1 base, with 10 bases between the two germline ends.

The CDR3 DNA reads as TGTGCCAGCAGCTTAGACCCGGCTAGCGGGACCTCCATAGCCAAAAACATTCAGTACTTC. This gives the protein CASSLDPASGTSIAKNIQYF. This chain links TRBV7-8 with TRBJ2-4; 9 nucleotides line up with TRBD2. CDR3 length: 20 residues. Germline V gives CDR1 SGHVS, CDR2 FQNEAQ. The V segment lost 1 base and the J segment 0 bases; nucleotides outside the gene matches: 13. Looking up the rest from reference TRBV7-8 and TRBJ2-4 gives the full variable domain: GAGVSQSPRYKVAKRGQDVALRCDPISGHVSLFWYQQALGQGPEFLTYFQNEAQLDKSGLPSDRFFAERPEGSVSTLKIQRTQQEDSAVYLCASSLDPASGTSIAKNIQYFGAGTRLSVL.

V is TRBV6-6 and J is TRBJ1-5, with D perhaps TRBD1 (6 bases). There are 15 residues in the CDR3. V was trimmed by 5 bases and J by 0 bases, leaving 11 bases between them. Germline CDR1 is MNHNY and CDR2 is SVGAGI (reference sequence). The CDR3 protein is CASSPDRRSNQPQHF. The CDR3 DNA reads TGTGCCAGCAGTCCGGACAGACGTAGCAATCAGCCCCAGCATTTT.

The gene calls are TRBV6-1 and TRBJ1-1, with 7 bases aligning to TRBD1. This CDR3 has 15 amino acids. After removal of 3 bases from V and 3 bases from J, the junction contained 7 bases not matched to a gene. The germline V gene has CDR1 MNHNS and CDR2 SASEGT. The chain's CDR3 is CASSDRQGVHTEAFF. The CDR3, as DNA: TGTGCCAGCAGTGACCGGCAGGGGGTACACACTGAAGCTTTCTTT.

The CDR3 DNA is TGTGCCAGCAGCCCCGCCGGGACTAGCGGGTCCGGGAGGGGCGAGCAGTACTTC. Protein sequence: CASSPAGTSGSGRGEQYF. The chain couples TRBV7-9 to TRBJ2-7; TRBD2 matches at 12 bases. The CDR3 contains 18 residues. Trimming took 5 bases from V and 6 from J; bases not matched to a gene: 17. Germline-derived CDR1 and CDR2 are SEHNR and FQNEAQ (reference sequence).

J is TRBJ2-7 and V is TRBV24-1; 11 bases are a match to TRBD1. This CDR3 contains 13 residues. Per germline, CDR1 KGHDR and CDR2 SFDVKD. Trimming took 7 bases from V and 4 from J; bases not matched to a gene: 2. The DNA for the CDR3 is TGTGCCACCAGCGGACAGGGGGCATACGAGCAGTACTTC. Translated: CATSGQGAYEQYF.

The gene calls are TRBV7-9 and TRBJ2-1; 15 bases agree with TRBD2. Germline V gene data show CDR1 as SEHNR and CDR2 as FQNEAQ (reference sequence). J was trimmed by 6 bases and V by 0 bases; bases with no gene match: 6. The CDR3 is 18 residues long. CDR3 nucleotides: TGTGCCAGCAGCTTAGCGGTGAGGACTAGCGGGGGGGCCAATGAGCAGTTCTTC. Its translation is CASSLAVRTSGGANEQFF.

The chain uses TRBV7-6 and TRBJ2-5; 9 nucleotides match TRBD2. The germline CDR1 and CDR2 sequences are SGHVS and FNYEAQ. This CDR3 is 16 amino acids long. The V and J ends lost 5 bases and 3 bases, in that order; junction bases with no gene match: 10. The DNA for the CDR3 is TGTGCCAGCAGCCGCGGGGCCGCGGGGGGGAAAGAGACCCAGTACTTC. Translated: CASSRGAAGGKETQYF. Supplemented by reference TRBV7-6 and TRBJ2-5, the full variable domain reads GAGVSQSPRYKVTKRGQDVALRCDPISGHVSLYWYRQALGQGPEFLTYFNYEAQQDKSGLPNDRFSAERPEGSISTLTIQRTEQRDSAMYRCASSRGAAGGKETQYFGPGTRLLVL.

CDR3 sequence reads: CASTEGRHTEAFF. The CDR3 coding sequence is TGTGCCAGCACGGAGGGGCGTCACACTGAAGCTTTCTTT. The chain recombines TRBV6-5 with TRBJ1-1, with a tentative D call TRBD1 (5 bases). Germline V lookup: CDR1 MNHEY, CDR2 SVGAGI. Between the trimmed V and J ends, which lost 7 bases and 3 bases, there was a span of 12 bases. The CDR3 totals 13 residues.

This sequence joins TRBV3-1 (or the pseudogene TRBV3-2) and TRBJ2-2; 8 nucleotides line up with TRBD2. The CDR3 totals 16 residues. After removal of 3 bases from V and 1 base from J, the junction contained 4 bases not matched to a gene. Germline V gene sequence: CDR1 LGHDT, CDR2 YNNKEL (reference sequence). The CDR3 loop reads CASSQGLVRNTGELFF. The CDR3 DNA follows: TGTGCCAGCAGCCAGGGACTAGTTAGGAACACCGGGGAGCTGTTTTTT.

This sequence joins TRBV18 and TRBJ1-5; tentative D call: TRBD1 (6 bases). The CDR3 runs 14 residues. V dropped 3 bases and J dropped 4 bases, with 10 bases sitting between them. Germline V gives CDR1 KGHSH, CDR2 LQKENI. The CDR3 sequence is CASSPSRGNQPQHF. CDR3 coding DNA: TGTGCCAGCTCACCTTCGAGGGGGAATCAGCCCCAGCATTTT.

This rearrangement joins TRBV6-5 to TRBJ2-1; the match to TRBD1 covers 8 bases. Germline CDR1 is MNHEY and CDR2 is SVGAGI. This CDR3 is 14 amino acids long. This CDR3 is CALGQGVLGNEQFF. CDR3 nucleotide sequence: TGTGCGCTTGGACAGGGTGTTTTGGGCAATGAGCAGTTCTTC.

CDR3 DNA sequence: TGCGCCAGCAGCTTGAATAGGGGCTATGAGCAGTTCTTC. Its protein is CASSLNRGYEQFF. This chain uses TRBV5-1 with TRBJ2-1; D possibly corresponds to TRBD1 (5 bases). This CDR3 is built from 13 residues. Trimming left V 1 base short and J 8 bases short, with 10 bases between. The V gene's germline CDR1 is SGHRS and CDR2 YFSETQ.

This sequence joins TRBV2 and TRBJ2-7; 10 nucleotides line up with TRBD2. J was trimmed by 0 bases and V by 6 bases; bases with no gene match: 5. Germline V lookup: CDR1 SNHLY, CDR2 FYNNEI. The length of the CDR3 is 15 residues. The DNA of the CDR3 is TGTGCCAGCAGCGCCGGGACTAGCGTCTCCTACGAGCAGTACGTC. Amino acids: CASSAGTSVSYEQYV.

The chain is built from TRBV6-5 and TRBJ1-3; D is undetermined. The CDR3 length is 14 residues. Between the trimmed V and J ends, which lost 5 bases and 7 bases, there was a span of 15 bases. The V gene's germline CDR1 is MNHEY and CDR2 SVGAGI. CDR3 DNA sequence: TGTGCCAGCAGTCAATGGGAGGGTCGGAACACCATATATTTT. It encodes CASSQWEGRNTIYF.